These 22 T cell receptor beta chains were sequenced from one sample in a study of shared clonotypes between healthy human individuals. Method: immunoSEQ multiplex PCR; TCRdb's copy keeps in-frame clones and lacks some. The data show 550,000 to 600,000 clones, with around 78% seen just once and approximately 12% held by the top ten. The sequencing input was PBMCs. The receptors originated from a woman in her thirties or forties in good health. Some clones in this sample may be carry-over from other donors' samples.

The rearrangement uses TRBV28 and TRBJ2-5, with 8 bases fitting TRBD2. The J call may be faulty, since TRBJ2-7 better matches the DNA end. The germline V gene encodes CDR1 MDHEN and CDR2 SYDVKM. The CDR3 is made up of 13 amino acids. CDR3 nucleotide sequence: TGTGCCAGCAGTACCAGCGGGAGCTACGAGCAGTACTTC. This gives the protein CASSTSGSYEQYF.

The chain joins TRBV5-1 to TRBJ2-5; 7 bases match TRBD2. The V gene end was trimmed by 6 bases and the J gene end by 1 base; junction bases not matched to a gene: 3. Germline CDR1 is SGHRS and CDR2 is YFSETQ. The CDR3 length is 13 residues. DNA of the CDR3: TGCGCCAGCAAGATAGCGGGCCAAGAGACCCAGTACTTC. Amino acid sequence: CASKIAGQETQYF.

The DNA for the CDR3 is TGTGCCAGTCTAGACCGGAGCTCTGGAAACACCATATATTTT. Translating it yields CASLDRSSGNTIYF. The V call is TRBV19, the J call TRBJ1-3; no reliable D call. The germline V gene encodes CDR1 LNHDA and CDR2 SQIVND (reference sequence). V was shortened by 8 bases and J by 0 bases, with 11 bases between the two germline ends. The CDR3 covers 14 residues. Variable domain in full (rest from reference TRBV19 and TRBJ1-3): DGGITQSPKYLFRKEGQNVTLSCEQNLNHDAMYWYRQDPGQGLRLIYYSQIVNDFQKGDIAEGYSVSREKKESFPLTVTSAQKNPTAFYLCASLDRSSGNTIYFGEGSWLTVV.

On this clone: This may be a read error, as it is one base from a much larger clone. The V and J genes are TRBV11-2 and TRBJ2-3; 10 bases are a match to TRBD2. There are 16 residues in the CDR3. Looked up from germline, CDR1 is SGHAT and CDR2 is FQNNGV. This CDR3 is CAGSVLLAGHTDTQYF. The CDR3 DNA sequence: TGTGCCGGCAGCGTTCTACTAGCGGGACACACAGATACGCAGTATTTT.

This chain connects TRBV5-1 to TRBJ2-1; D might be TRBD2 (5 bases). Germline loops: CDR1 SGHRS, CDR2 YFSETQ. Trimming took 0 bases from V and 7 from J, leaving 8 bases between them. This CDR3 contains 13 residues. The CDR3 region is CASSLADYNEQFF. CDR3 sequence (DNA): TGCGCCAGCAGCTTGGCTGACTATAATGAGCAGTTCTTC.

The rearrangement uses TRBV10-3 and TRBJ2-7, with 16 positions matching TRBD2. Trimming removed 5 bases from V and 0 bases from J; junction bases left unmatched: 10. There are 19 residues in the CDR3. Germline-derived CDR1 and CDR2 are ENHRY and SYGVKD. This CDR3 is CAISLPGLAGGPVSYEQYF. The CDR3 coding sequence is TGTGCCATCAGTTTGCCGGGACTAGCGGGAGGGCCTGTCTCCTACGAGCAGTACTTC.

With regard to this clone: Other DNA variants within this sample encode the same CDR3. The chain carries TRBV5-1 and TRBJ1-1; D perhaps matches TRBD1 (6 bases). Germline assignment: CDR1 SGHRS and CDR2 YFSETQ. Trimming stripped 3 bases from V and 1 base from J, with 7 bases between. The CDR3 has 13 amino acids. CDR3 residues: CASSSQGNTEAFF. Written as DNA, the CDR3 is TGCGCCAGCAGCTCACAGGGGAACACTGAAGCTTTCTTT.

This chain joins TRBV7-9 and TRBJ2-6; the D gene is possibly TRBD1 (5 bases). CDR1 SEHNR and CDR2 FQNEAQ come from the germline V gene (reference sequence). Between the trimmed V and J ends, which lost 5 bases and 0 bases, there was a span of 8 bases. This CDR3 contains 15 residues. CDR3 amino acids: CASSAQGSGANVLTF. The CDR3 region has the DNA TGTGCCAGCAGCGCCCAGGGCTCTGGGGCCAACGTCCTGACTTTC.

This clone was detected only once. At one boundary the junction diverges from the germline segment, which might be a read error. CDR3 in amino acids: CASRLYVGESSYEQYF. CDR3 nucleotide sequence: TGTGCCAGCAGATTATACGTGGGGGAAAGCTCCTACGAGCAGTACTTC. The rearrangement uses TRBV27 and TRBJ2-7; TRBD1 or TRBD2 may be the D gene (5 bases each). There are 16 residues in the CDR3. Germline V gene sequence: CDR1 MNHEY, CDR2 SMNVEV (reference sequence).

The V gene is TRBV19, the J gene TRBJ1-5; TRBD1 matches at 8 bases. Germline CDR1 LNHDA, CDR2 SQIVND (reference sequence). The V gene end was trimmed by 3 bases and the J gene end by 5 bases; junction bases not matched to a gene: 9. The CDR3 is made up of 16 amino acids. The CDR3 DNA sequence: TGTGCCAGTAGTATGCAGGCAGGGGGCAGCTATCAGCCCCAGCATTTT. It translates to CASSMQAGGSYQPQHF.

The chain has TRBV28 and TRBJ1-5, with a tentative D call TRBD1 (6 bases). This CDR3 has 14 amino acids. The V and J ends lost 7 bases and 0 bases respectively, with 10 bases between them. The germline CDR1 and CDR2 sequences are MDHEN and SYDVKM. As DNA, the CDR3 is TGTGCCAGCACCCAAGGGGGTAGCAATCAGCCCCAGCATTTT. Protein product: CASTQGGSNQPQHF.

V gene TRBV18 combines with J gene TRBJ2-7, with D possibly being TRBD1 (5 bases). CDR3 length: 13 residues. V lost 4 bases, J lost 4 bases, and 11 bases lay in between. Germline CDR1 reads KGHSH; CDR2 reads LQKENI. The CDR3 sequence is CASSRGREYEQYF. In nucleotides, the CDR3 is TGTGCCAGCTCACGGGGCAGGGAATACGAGCAGTACTTC.

This clone was recorded a few times. J is TRBJ1-5 and V is TRBV2, with a tentative D call TRBD1 (5 bases). Trimming took 7 bases from V and 5 from J, leaving 21 bases between them. Per germline, CDR1 SNHLY and CDR2 FYNNEI. The CDR3 length is 16 residues. The CDR3 DNA sequence: TGTGCCAGCAAGGGACTTGGAAGTCATCTCTATCAGCCCCAGCATTTT. Translation: CASKGLGSHLYQPQHF.

The chain links TRBV7-9 to TRBJ2-2; 14 nucleotides align to TRBD2. The CDR3 is made up of 17 amino acids. V gave up 5 bases and J gave up 5 bases; unmatched junction bases: 7. CDR1 and CDR2 from the germline V gene are SEHNR and FQNEAQ (reference sequence). CDR3 nucleotide sequence: TGTGCCAGCAGCCAGGGACTAGCGGGAGCGGAAACCGGGGAGCTGTTTTTT. Its protein product is CASSQGLAGAETGELFF.

V and J are TRBV2 and TRBJ2-5, with D perhaps TRBD1 (5 bases). The J call may be in error: the DNA end matches TRBJ2-7 better. This CDR3 comprises 12 residues. Germline-derived CDR1 and CDR2 are SNHLY and FYNNEI. CDR3 amino acids: CASSEQGYEQYF. CDR3 DNA: TGTGCCAGCAGTGAACAGGGATACGAGCAGTACTTC.

The rearrangement links TRBV7-3 to TRBJ2-7; D is possibly TRBD1 (6 bases). The CDR3 is 13 residues long. Germline values: CDR1 SGHTA, CDR2 FQGTGA. The ends were cut back, 5 bases at V and 1 base at J, with 9 bases in the middle. CDR3 in DNA: TGTGCCAGCAGCCGCCAGGGGTCCTACGAGCAGTACTTC. Amino acids: CASSRQGSYEQYF.

The chain couples TRBV7-9 to TRBJ2-2; D unclear. The CDR3 loop spans 12 amino acids. V was trimmed by 1 base and J by 6 bases, leaving 3 bases between them. Germline loops: CDR1 SEHNR, CDR2 FQNEAQ (reference sequence). For the CDR3, the DNA is TGTGCCAGCAGCTTAGTTCCCGGGGAGCTGTTTTTT. Its translation is CASSLVPGELFF.

Concerning this clone: A far larger clone is one nucleotide away, so this likely arose from a read error. The same CDR3 can be traced to other DNA sequences in this sample. The CDR3 region is CSVADRFDQPQHF. The CDR3 DNA is TGTAGCGTTGCGGACAGGTTTGATCAGCCCCAGCATTTT. This chain links TRBV29-1 with TRBJ1-5, with 7 bases lining up with TRBD1. The germline V gene encodes CDR1 SQVTM and CDR2 ANQGSEA. The CDR3 runs to 13 residues. Supplemented by reference TRBV29-1 and TRBJ1-5, the full variable domain reads SAVISQKPSRDICQRGTSLTIQCQVDSQVTMMFWYRQQPGQSLTLIATANQGSEATYESGFVIDKFPISRPNLTFSTLTVSNMSPEDSSIYLCSVADRFDQPQHFGDGTRLSIL.

V gene TRBV30 combines with J gene TRBJ2-1; a possible D gene is TRBD2 (5 bases). The germline CDR1 and CDR2 sequences are GTSNPN and SVGIG (reference sequence). The CDR3 consists of 12 residues. V was shortened by 3 bases and J by 6 bases, with 9 bases between the two germline ends. This CDR3 is CAWRRVINEQFF. The CDR3 bases are TGTGCCTGGAGGCGGGTCATCAATGAGCAGTTCTTC. The whole variable domain, remainder taken from reference TRBV30 and TRBJ2-1, is SQTIHQWPATLVQPVGSPLSLECTVEGTSNPNLYWYRQAAGRGLQLLFYSVGIGQISSEVPQNLSASRPQDRQFILSSKKLLLSDSGFYLCAWRRVINEQFFGPGTRLTVL.

This chain links TRBV9 with TRBJ2-5; TRBD2 matches at 11 bases. CDR1 is SGDLS and CDR2 is YYNGEE in the germline V gene. The V gene end was trimmed by 0 bases and the J gene end by 5 bases; junction bases not matched to a gene: 6. The CDR3 totals 16 residues. The CDR3 region is CASSVGIAGGPETQYF. CDR3 coding DNA: TGTGCCAGCAGCGTAGGCATAGCGGGAGGGCCGGAGACCCAGTACTTC. The whole variable domain, remainder taken from reference TRBV9 and TRBJ2-5, is DSGVTQTPKHLITATGQRVTLRCSPRSGDLSVYWYQQSLDQGLQFLIQYYNGEERAKGNILERFSAQQFPDLHSELNLSSLELGDSALYFCASSVGIAGGPETQYFGPGTRLLVL.

The chain couples TRBV11-2 to TRBJ2-3, with TRBD2 matching over 9 bases. The CDR3 sequence is 14 residues long. Unmatched junction bases numbered 7, after V lost 6 bases and J lost 6 bases. CDR1 is SGHAT and CDR2 is FQNNGV in the germline V gene. The CDR3 DNA sequence: TGTGCCAGCAGACCCGGACTAGCGACGGATACGCAGTATTTT. As protein: CASRPGLATDTQYF.

This chain joins TRBV30 and TRBJ2-3; D not resolved. Trimming pared 0 bases from V and 2 bases from J, leaving 3 bases between. Germline CDR1 is GTSNPN and CDR2 is SVGIG (reference sequence). The CDR3 is 12 residues long. CDR3 loop: CAWSVNTDTQYF. The CDR3 nucleotides read TGTGCCTGGAGTGTAAACACAGATACGCAGTATTTT.